Shown below are 10 T cell receptor beta chains from a single sample sequenced in a study of cytomegalovirus exposure and HLA in healthy donors. Researchers ran the PCR with 60 Vbeta and 13 Jbeta primers. Clones were sequenced by immunoSEQ multiplex PCR, and TCRdb holds only the in-frame ones, with some missing. The table has over 150,000 clones, 60% to 80% seen once; the top ten hold over 1.1%. The sample comprised PBMCs. These receptor sequences come from a man aged 55 to 70 in good health and CMV-seronegative.

On this clone itself: Because the CDR3's place on the DNA is in doubt, the DNA is left out and the CDR3 is given as listed by TCRdb. The V gene is TRBV7-2, the J gene TRBJ2-2; the table assigns TRBD2, which was not confirmed against the DNA. The CDR3 contains 17 residues when both ends are counted. Germline CDR1 and CDR2: SGHTA and FQGNSA. This chain's CDR3 is CASSLAPSGSGEGSCFF.

The CDR3 loop reads CASSLAQRGPDTQYF. In DNA, the CDR3 is TGTGCCAGCAGCTTAGCCCAGCGGGGACCAGATACGCAGTATTTT. The V and J genes are TRBV7-2 and TRBJ2-3; 7 bases fit TRBD2. The CDR3 has 15 amino acids. The ends lost 0 bases at V and 4 bases at J; junction bases unmatched: 4. Looked up from germline, CDR1 is SGHTA and CDR2 is FQGNSA.

The CDR3 reads CASSLRPSYEQYF. The CDR3 DNA reads as TGTGCCAGCAGCTTGCGTCCCTCCTACGAGCAGTACTTC. The chain combines TRBV5-8 with TRBJ2-7, with D unclear. CDR3 length: 13 residues. V lost 1 base and J lost 0, with 5 bases in between. Germline lookup yields CDR1 SGHTS and CDR2 YDEGEE.

The chain uses TRBV5-1 and TRBJ2-5; possible D gene TRBD1, 6 bases. Looked up from germline, CDR1 is SGHRS and CDR2 is YFSETQ. This CDR3 is 16 amino acids long. V lost 4 bases to trimming and J lost 2 bases, with 18 bases between them. The CDR3 is CASSKFAGVGQETQYF. The DNA of the CDR3 is TGCGCCAGCAGCAAATTCGCAGGGGTAGGTCAAGAGACCCAGTACTTC.

The chain employs TRBV10-1 and TRBJ1-4, with 11 positions matching TRBD1. V shed 7 bases and J 8 bases; nucleotides not matched to a gene: 12. Per germline, CDR1 WNHNN and CDR2 SYGVQD (reference sequence). The length of the CDR3 is 16 residues. The CDR3 loop is CASIQRDGTGGEKLFF. The CDR3 nucleotides read TGCGCCAGCATTCAAAGGGACGGGACAGGGGGAGAAAAACTGTTTTTT.

The chain uses TRBV2 and TRBJ1-2; tentatively, D is TRBD1 (6 bases). Germline CDR1 and CDR2: SNHLY and FYNNEI. Trimming stripped 6 bases from V and 5 bases from J, with 13 bases between. The CDR3 loop spans 13 amino acids. The chain's CDR3 is CASSPADSYGYTF. The CDR3 DNA reads as TGTGCCAGCAGCCCGGCGGACAGTTATGGCTACACCTTC.

This clone has just a few counts. J is TRBJ2-7 and V is TRBV28; D uncertain. The V and J ends lost 3 bases and 7 bases respectively, with 10 bases between them. The CDR3 consists of 12 residues. Germline values: CDR1 MDHEN, CDR2 SYDVKM. The CDR3 DNA follows: TGTGCCAGCAGTTTTGGCCAGAAGGAGCAGTACTTC. Its translation is CASSFGQKEQYF.

The chain employs TRBV4-3 and TRBJ2-6; no reliable D call. The CDR3 runs 18 residues. Germline V gene data show CDR1 as LGHNA and CDR2 as YSLEER. V gave up 0 bases and J gave up 0 bases, with 12 bases separating them. The CDR3 here is CASSQDVLPSSGANVLTF. The DNA of the CDR3 is TGCGCCAGCAGCCAAGATGTGTTGCCTAGCTCTGGGGCCAACGTCCTGACTTTC.

The chain couples TRBV6-6 to TRBJ2-2; no definite D call. The CDR3 loop spans 13 amino acids. With 6 bases removed from V and 8 bases from J, the gap between germline ends came to 13 bases. Germline assignment: CDR1 MNHNY and CDR2 SVGAGI (reference sequence). The CDR3 DNA reads as TGTGCCAGCAGCCTCCCCCAGTTGGGGGAGCTGTTTTTT. Its translation: CASSLPQLGELFF.

The chain couples TRBV11-2 to TRBJ2-3, with TRBD2 matching 11 bases. This CDR3 has 16 residues. The trim removed 4 bases at V and 9 bases at J, leaving 12 bases unmatched. CDR1 is SGHAT, CDR2 FQNNGV, per germline. DNA of the CDR3: TGTGCCAGCAGCTCGAGACTAGCGGGGCTTGGGGGAACGCAGTATTTT. Protein sequence: CASSSRLAGLGGTQYF.